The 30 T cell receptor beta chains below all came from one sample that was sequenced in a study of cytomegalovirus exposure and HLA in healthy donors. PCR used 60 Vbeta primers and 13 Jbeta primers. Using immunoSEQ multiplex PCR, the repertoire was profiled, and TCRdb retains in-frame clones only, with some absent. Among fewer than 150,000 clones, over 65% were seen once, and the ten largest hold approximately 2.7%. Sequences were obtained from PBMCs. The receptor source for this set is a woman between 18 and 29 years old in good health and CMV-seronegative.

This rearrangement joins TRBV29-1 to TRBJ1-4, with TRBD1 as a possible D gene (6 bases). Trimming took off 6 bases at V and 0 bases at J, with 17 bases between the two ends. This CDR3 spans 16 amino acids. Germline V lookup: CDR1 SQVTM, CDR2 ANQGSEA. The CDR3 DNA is TGCAGCGTAGTAGACAGGTCCGATGCAACTAATGAAAAACTGTTTTTT. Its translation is CSVVDRSDATNEKLFF.

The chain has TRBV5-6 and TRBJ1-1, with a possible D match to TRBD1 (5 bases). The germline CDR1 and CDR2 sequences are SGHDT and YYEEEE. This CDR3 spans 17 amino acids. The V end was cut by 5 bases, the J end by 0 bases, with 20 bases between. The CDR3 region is CASSPGGRASMNTEAFF. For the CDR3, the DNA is TGTGCCAGCAGTCCGGGGGGGAGGGCGTCAATGAACACTGAAGCTTTCTTT.

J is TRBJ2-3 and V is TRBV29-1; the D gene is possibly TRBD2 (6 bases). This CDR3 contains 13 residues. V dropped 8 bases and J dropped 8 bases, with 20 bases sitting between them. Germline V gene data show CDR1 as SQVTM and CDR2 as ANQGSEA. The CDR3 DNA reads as TGCAGCTCCCGAGGGGTTAGCGGTGTTACGCAGTATTTT. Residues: CSSRGVSGVTQYF.

The CDR3 loop is CASSTKGDMLSSGANVLTF. CDR3 sequence (DNA): TGTGCCAGCAGCACAAAAGGGGACATGCTAAGCTCTGGGGCCAACGTCCTGACTTTC. The gene calls are TRBV21-1 and TRBJ2-6; the D segment call TRBD1 is taken from the table without a DNA check. TRBV21-1 has pseudogene status. This CDR3 has 19 residues.

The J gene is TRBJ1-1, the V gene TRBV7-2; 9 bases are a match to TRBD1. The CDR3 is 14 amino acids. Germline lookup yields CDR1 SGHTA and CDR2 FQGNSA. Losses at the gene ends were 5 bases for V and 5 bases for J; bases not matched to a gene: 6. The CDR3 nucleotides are TGTGCCAGCAGCATACAGGGGGCGCGGACTGAAGCTTTCTTT. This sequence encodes CASSIQGARTEAFF.

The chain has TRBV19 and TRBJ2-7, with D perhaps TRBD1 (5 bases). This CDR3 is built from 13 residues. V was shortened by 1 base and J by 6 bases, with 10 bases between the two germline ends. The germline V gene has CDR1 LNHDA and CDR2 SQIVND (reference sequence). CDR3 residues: CASSIVGVGEQYF. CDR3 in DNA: TGTGCCAGTAGTATAGTAGGGGTTGGCGAGCAGTACTTC.

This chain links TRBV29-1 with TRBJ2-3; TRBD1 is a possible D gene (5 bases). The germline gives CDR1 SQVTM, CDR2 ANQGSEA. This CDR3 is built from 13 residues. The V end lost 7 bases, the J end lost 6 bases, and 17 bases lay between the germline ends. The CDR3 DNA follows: TGCAGCGCAACAGGTTTTGAAGGGGATACGCAGTATTTT. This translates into CSATGFEGDTQYF.

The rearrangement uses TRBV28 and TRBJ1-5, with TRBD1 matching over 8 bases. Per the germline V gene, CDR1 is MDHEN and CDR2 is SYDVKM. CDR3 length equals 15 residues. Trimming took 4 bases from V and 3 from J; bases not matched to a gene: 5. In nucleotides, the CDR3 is TGTGCCAGCAGTTGGACAGGGCTCAACAATCAGCCCCAGCATTTT. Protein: CASSWTGLNNQPQHF.

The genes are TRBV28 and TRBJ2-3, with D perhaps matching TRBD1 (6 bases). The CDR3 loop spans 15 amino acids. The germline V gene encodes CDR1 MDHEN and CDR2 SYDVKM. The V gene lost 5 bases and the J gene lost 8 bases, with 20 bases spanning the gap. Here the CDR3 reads CASSPAQGFTSTQYF. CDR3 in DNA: TGTGCCAGCAGTCCCGCCCAGGGGTTCACGAGTACGCAGTATTTT. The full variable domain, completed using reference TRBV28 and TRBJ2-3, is DVKVTQSSRYLVKRTGEKVFLECVQDMDHENMFWYRQDPGLGLRLIYFSYDVKMKEKGDIPEGYSVSREKKERFSLILESASTNQTSMYLCASSPAQGFTSTQYFGPGTRLTVL.

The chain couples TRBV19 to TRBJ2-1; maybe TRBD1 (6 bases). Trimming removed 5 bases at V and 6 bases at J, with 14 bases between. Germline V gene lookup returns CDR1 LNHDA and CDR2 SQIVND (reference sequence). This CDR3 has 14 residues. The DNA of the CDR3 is TGTGCCAGTAGTCCTCGGACAGCAACCAATGAGCAGTTCTTC. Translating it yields CASSPRTATNEQFF.

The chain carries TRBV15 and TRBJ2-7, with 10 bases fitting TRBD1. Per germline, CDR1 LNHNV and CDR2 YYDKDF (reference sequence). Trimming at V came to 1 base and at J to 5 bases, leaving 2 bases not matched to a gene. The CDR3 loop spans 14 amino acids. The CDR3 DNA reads TGTGCCACCAGCAGAGCCGGGACAGGGGACGAGCAGTACTTC. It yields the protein CATSRAGTGDEQYF.

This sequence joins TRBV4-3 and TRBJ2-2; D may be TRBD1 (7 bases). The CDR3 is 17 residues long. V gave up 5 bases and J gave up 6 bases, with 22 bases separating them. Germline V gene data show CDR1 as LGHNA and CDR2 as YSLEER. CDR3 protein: CASSVNLQGGEPGELFF. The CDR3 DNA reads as TGCGCCAGCAGCGTCAACTTGCAGGGGGGCGAGCCCGGGGAGCTGTTTTTT.

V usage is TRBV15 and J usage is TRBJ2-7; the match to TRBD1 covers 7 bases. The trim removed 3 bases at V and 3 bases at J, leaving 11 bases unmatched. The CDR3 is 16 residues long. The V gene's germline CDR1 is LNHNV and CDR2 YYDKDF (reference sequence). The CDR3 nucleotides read TGTGCCACCAGCAGGGGACGACAGGGTGGGGGCTACGAGCAGTACTTC. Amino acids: CATSRGRQGGGYEQYF.

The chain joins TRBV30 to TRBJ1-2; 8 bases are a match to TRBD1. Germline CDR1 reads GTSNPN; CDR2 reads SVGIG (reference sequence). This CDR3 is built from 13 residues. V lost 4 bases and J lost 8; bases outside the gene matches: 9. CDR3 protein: CAWTTQGAGGYTF. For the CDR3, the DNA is TGTGCCTGGACCACCCAGGGGGCTGGGGGCTACACCTTC. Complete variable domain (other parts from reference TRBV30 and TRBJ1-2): SQTIHQWPATLVQPVGSPLSLECTVEGTSNPNLYWYRQAAGRGLQLLFYSVGIGQISSEVPQNLSASRPQDRQFILSSKKLLLSDSGFYLCAWTTQGAGGYTFGSGTRLTVV.

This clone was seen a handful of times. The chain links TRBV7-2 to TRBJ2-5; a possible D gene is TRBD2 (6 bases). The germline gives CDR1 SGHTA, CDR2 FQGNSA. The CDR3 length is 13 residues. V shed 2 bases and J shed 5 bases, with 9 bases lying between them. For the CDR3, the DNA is TGTGCCAGCAGCTTAACTAGCTTGGAGACCCAGTACTTC. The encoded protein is CASSLTSLETQYF.

As DNA, the CDR3 is TGTGCCAGCAGCAGAATTCAGGGGGCACAGGAGCAGTACTTC. Protein product: CASSRIQGAQEQYF. The chain links TRBV11-2 to TRBJ2-7; TRBD1 matches at 8 bases. Per the germline V gene, CDR1 is SGHAT and CDR2 is FQNNGV. The V segment lost 5 bases and the J segment 7 bases; nucleotides outside the gene matches: 10. The CDR3 spans 14 residues.

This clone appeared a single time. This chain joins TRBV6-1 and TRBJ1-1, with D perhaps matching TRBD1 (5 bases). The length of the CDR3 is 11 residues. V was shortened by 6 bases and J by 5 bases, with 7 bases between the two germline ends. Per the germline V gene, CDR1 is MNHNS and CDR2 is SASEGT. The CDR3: CASSGGTEAFF. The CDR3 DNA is TGTGCCAGCAGCGGGGGGACTGAAGCTTTCTTT.

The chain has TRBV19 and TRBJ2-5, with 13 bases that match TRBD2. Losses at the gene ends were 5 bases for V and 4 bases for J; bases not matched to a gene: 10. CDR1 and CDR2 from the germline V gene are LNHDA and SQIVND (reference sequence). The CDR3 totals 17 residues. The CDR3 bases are TGTGCCAGTAGTTCGGGACTAGCGGGGACTAGGGGAGAGACCCAGTACTTC. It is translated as CASSSGLAGTRGETQYF.

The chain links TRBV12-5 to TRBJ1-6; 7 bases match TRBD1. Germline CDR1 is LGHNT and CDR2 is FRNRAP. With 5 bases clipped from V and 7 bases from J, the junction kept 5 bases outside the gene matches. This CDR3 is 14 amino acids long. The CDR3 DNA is TGTGCTAGTGGTCCAGGGACAGAAAATTCACCCCTCCACTTT. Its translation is CASGPGTENSPLHF.

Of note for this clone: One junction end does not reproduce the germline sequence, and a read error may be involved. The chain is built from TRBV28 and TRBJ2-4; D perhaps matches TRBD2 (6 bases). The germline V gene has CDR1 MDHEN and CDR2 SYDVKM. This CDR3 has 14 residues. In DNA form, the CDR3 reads TGTGCCAGCGGTTTTACCACTAGCCCGAACATTCAGTACTTC. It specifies CASGFTTSPNIQYF.

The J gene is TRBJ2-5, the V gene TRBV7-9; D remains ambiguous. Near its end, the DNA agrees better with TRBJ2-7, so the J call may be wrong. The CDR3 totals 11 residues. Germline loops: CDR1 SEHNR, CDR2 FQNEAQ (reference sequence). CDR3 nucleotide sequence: TGTGCCAGCAGCTTACACTACGAGCAGTACTTC. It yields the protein CASSLHYEQYF.

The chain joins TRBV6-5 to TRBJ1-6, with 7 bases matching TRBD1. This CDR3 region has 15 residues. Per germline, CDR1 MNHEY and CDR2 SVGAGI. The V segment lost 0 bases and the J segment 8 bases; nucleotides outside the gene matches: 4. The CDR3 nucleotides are TGTGCCAGCAGTTACTCGGGACAGTTCTATTCACCCCTCCACTTT. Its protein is CASSYSGQFYSPLHF.

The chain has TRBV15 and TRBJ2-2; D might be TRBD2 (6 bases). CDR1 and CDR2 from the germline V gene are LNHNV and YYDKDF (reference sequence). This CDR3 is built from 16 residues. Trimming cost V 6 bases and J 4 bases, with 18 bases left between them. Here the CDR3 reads CATSHGRVFGTGELFF. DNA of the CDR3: TGTGCCACCAGTCACGGGAGAGTGTTTGGCACCGGGGAGCTGTTTTTT.

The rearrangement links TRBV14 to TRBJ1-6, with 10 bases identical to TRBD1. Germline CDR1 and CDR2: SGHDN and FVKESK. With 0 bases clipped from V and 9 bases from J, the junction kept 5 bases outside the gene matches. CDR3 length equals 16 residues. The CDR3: CASSQDLGQGSSPLHF. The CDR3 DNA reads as TGTGCCAGCAGCCAAGATCTGGGACAGGGGTCTTCACCCCTCCACTTT.

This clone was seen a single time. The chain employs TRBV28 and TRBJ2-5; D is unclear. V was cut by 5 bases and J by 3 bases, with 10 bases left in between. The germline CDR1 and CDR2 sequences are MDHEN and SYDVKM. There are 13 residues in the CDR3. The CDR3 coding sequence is TGTGCCAGCAGTATTCGAGAGGAAGAGACCCAGTACTTC. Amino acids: CASSIREEETQYF.

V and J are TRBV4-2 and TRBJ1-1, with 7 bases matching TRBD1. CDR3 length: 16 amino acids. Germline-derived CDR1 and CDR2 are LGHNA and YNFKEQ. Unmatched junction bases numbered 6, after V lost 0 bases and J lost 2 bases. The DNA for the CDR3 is TGTGCCAGCAGCCAAGAGGAGGGGGCGGTAAACACTGAAGCTTTCTTT. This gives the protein CASSQEEGAVNTEAFF.

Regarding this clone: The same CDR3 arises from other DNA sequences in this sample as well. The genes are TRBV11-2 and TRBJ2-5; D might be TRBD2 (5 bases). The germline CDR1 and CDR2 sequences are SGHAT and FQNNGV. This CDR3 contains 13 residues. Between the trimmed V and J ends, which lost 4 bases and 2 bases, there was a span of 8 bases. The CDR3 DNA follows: TGTGCCAGCAGCTCGGGGATTCAAGAGACCCAGTACTTC. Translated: CASSSGIQETQYF.

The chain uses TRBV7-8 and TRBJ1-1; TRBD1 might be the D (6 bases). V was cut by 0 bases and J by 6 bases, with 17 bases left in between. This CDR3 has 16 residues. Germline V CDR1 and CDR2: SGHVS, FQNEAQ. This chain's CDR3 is CASSLAWGGAKAEAFF. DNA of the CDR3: TGTGCCAGCAGCTTAGCTTGGGGGGGGGCGAAGGCTGAAGCTTTCTTT.

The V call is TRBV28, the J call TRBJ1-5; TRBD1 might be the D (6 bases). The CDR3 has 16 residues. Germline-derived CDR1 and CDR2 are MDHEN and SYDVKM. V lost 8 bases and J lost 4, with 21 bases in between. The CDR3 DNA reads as TGTGCCAGCTGTACAACAGGGTTTTATCGAAATCAGCCCCAGCATTTT. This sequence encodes CASCTTGFYRNQPQHF.

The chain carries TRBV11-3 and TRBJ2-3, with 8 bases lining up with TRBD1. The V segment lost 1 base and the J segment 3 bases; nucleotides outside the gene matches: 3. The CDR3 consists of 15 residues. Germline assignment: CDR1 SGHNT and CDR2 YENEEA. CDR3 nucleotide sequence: TGTGCCAGCAGCTTAGGGACAGGGAGGACAGATACGCAGTATTTT. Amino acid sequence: CASSLGTGRTDTQYF.